This T cell receptor beta chain was captured by sequencing in a study of shared clonotypes between healthy human individuals. Overall study results and limits: The genetic and exposure-history diversity represented was limited by few donors.

Clones were sequenced by immunoSEQ multiplex PCR, and TCRdb holds only the in-frame ones, with some missing. The table shows 2 million to 2.5 million clones, with approximately 93% occurring only once. In regard to this clone: The antigen is unknown.

V lost 9 bases and J 4 bases, leaving 15 bases between the germline ends. The length of the CDR3 is 13 residues. CDR1 and CDR2 from the germline V gene are MGHDK and SYGVNS. The clonotype comes from a young man in good health. Some clones in this sample may be carry-over from other donors' samples. The chain employs TRBV25-1 and TRBJ1-1; D is perhaps TRBD1 (5 bases). Input material: naive CD4+ T cells from PBMCs. Noted subset: CD45RA+ positively selected. DNA for the CDR3: TGTGCCAGTGGGGCGGTCAAAGGCACTGAAGCTTTCTTT. Protein product: CASGAVKGTEAFF.